The 27 T cell receptor beta chains in this list originate from one sample, sequenced in a study of breast tumors, draining lymph nodes, adjacent tissues (dated by TCRdb to between 2015 and 2016). Preparation of the library involved multiplex PCR. This sample was sequenced with an Illumina HiSeq 2000. TCRdb took the public reads, trimmed them with fastp at Q25, ran MiXCR for clone calling and kept in-frame beta chains. CDR3 protein sequences are deduplicated, and each keeps its most common genes and DNA. The sample contains some 200,000 distinct CDR3 sequences, 30% to 40% of them found a single time. The ten largest clones add up to around 4.5% of the sample. The axillary draining lymph nodes of breast cancer patients were the source of the lymph node samples. The sequenced sample consisted of axillary lymph node tissue. Every receptor here comes from a female donor with breast cancer. Some clones in this sample may be carry-over from other donors' samples.

A word on this clonotype: This clone may be a read error of a much larger clone one base away. The rearrangement uses TRBV6-5 and TRBJ1-5; D is perhaps TRBD1 (6 bases). Germline lookup yields CDR1 MNHEY and CDR2 SVGAGI. CDR3 size: 14 residues. V was cut by 0 bases and J by 8 bases, with 11 bases left in between. The CDR3 region is CASSYSTGIEPQHF. The CDR3 nucleotides read TGTGCCAGCAGTTACTCCACAGGGATTGAGCCCCAGCATTTT.

This clonotype was detected ten times or more. The J gene is TRBJ1-6, the V gene TRBV2; 7 bases fit TRBD1. Per the germline V gene, CDR1 is SNHLY and CDR2 is FYNNEI. This CDR3 has 14 residues. V was pared by 5 bases and J by 7 bases, with 5 bases of the junction left unmatched. The CDR3 here is CASSTGVGNSPLHF. DNA for the CDR3: TGTGCCAGCAGTACAGGGGTGGGAAATTCACCCCTCCACTTT.

The rearrangement joins TRBV15 to TRBJ1-4, with D hard to call. CDR3 size: 13 residues. Germline V gene data show CDR1 as LNHNV and CDR2 as YYDKDF (reference sequence). The V end was cut by 3 bases, the J end by 2 bases, with 4 bases between. The CDR3 loop is CATSSGTNEKLFF. The CDR3 coding sequence is TGTGCCACCAGCAGTGGGACTAATGAAAAACTGTTTTTT.

The chain has TRBV28 and TRBJ1-1; D not resolved. V lost 4 bases, J lost 0 bases, and 18 bases lay in between. CDR1 is MDHEN, CDR2 SYDVKM, per germline. CDR3 length: 17 amino acids. The CDR3 is CASSSQRSGGMNTEAFF. CDR3 sequence (DNA): TGTGCCAGCAGTTCCCAGCGGTCCGGAGGCATGAACACTGAAGCTTTCTTT.

This clonotype was picked up a small number of times. A clone one base away is much larger, so this may be a read error. The gene calls are TRBV5-1 and TRBJ2-1, with 8 bases lining up with TRBD2. V gave up 2 bases and J gave up 3 bases; unmatched junction bases: 7. CDR3 length equals 16 residues. Germline CDR1 reads SGHRS; CDR2 reads YFSETQ. The CDR3 protein is CASSFGGSGVYNEQFF. CDR3 sequence (DNA): TGCGCCAGCAGCTTCGGTGGTAGCGGGGTCTACAATGAGCAGTTCTTC.

This clonotype was seen many times. The chain joins TRBV4-3 to TRBJ2-7; 8 positions match TRBD1. Germline CDR1 reads LGHNA; CDR2 reads YSLEER. The CDR3 is 15 residues long. The V and J ends lost 0 bases and 0 bases, in that order; junction bases with no gene match: 1. The CDR3 sequence: CASSQETGASYEQYF. In nucleotides, the CDR3 is TGCGCCAGCAGCCAAGAGACAGGGGCCTCCTACGAGCAGTACTTC.

As to this clonotype: Its ends do not fully match the called genes, so a read error is possible. The chain's CDR3 is CASSWPRGQGSYEQYF. CDR3 sequence (DNA): TGTGCCAGTAGCTGGCCTAGGGGACAGGGGAGCTACGAGCAGTACTTC. This chain joins TRBV7-2 and TRBJ2-7; 10 bases agree with TRBD1. The CDR3 is 16 amino acids. Germline CDR1 and CDR2: SGHTA and FQGNSA.

This clonotype was observed at least ten times. This chain links TRBV5-1 with TRBJ2-1; D may be TRBD2 (6 bases). CDR3 length: 15 amino acids. Per germline, CDR1 SGHRS and CDR2 YFSETQ. Trimming cost V 0 bases and J 6 bases, with 13 bases left between them. In nucleotides, the CDR3 is TGCGCCAGCAGCTTGGTTGCGGGGCTTTCCAATGAGCAGTTCTTC. Translation: CASSLVAGLSNEQFF.

This clonotype was observed a few times. A much larger clone is a single base away; this may be a read error. The rearrangement joins TRBV14 to TRBJ2-3; possibly TRBD1 or TRBD2 for D (5 bases each). Germline assignment: CDR1 SGHDN and CDR2 FVKESK. CDR3 size: 15 residues. CDR3 nucleotides: TGTGCCAGCAGCCAATTAACAGGAGGTTTCGATACGCCGTATTTT. Its protein product is CASSQLTGGFDTPYF. Supplemented by reference TRBV14 and TRBJ2-3, the full variable domain reads EAGVTQFPSHSVIEKGQTVTLRCDPISGHDNLYWYRRVMGKEIKFLLHFVKESKQDESGMPNNRFLAERTGGTYSTLKVQPAELEDSGVYFCASSQLTGGFDTPYFGPGTRLTVL.

This clonotype was observed many times. This chain connects TRBV2 to TRBJ2-1, with D unclear. V shed 6 bases and J shed 2 bases, with 11 bases lying between them. The CDR3 spans 14 residues. Germline CDR1 is SNHLY and CDR2 is FYNNEI. This CDR3 is CASRLLTAYNEQFF. The CDR3 nucleotides are TGTGCCAGCAGACTACTGACCGCCTACAATGAGCAGTTCTTC.

This clonotype was seen ten or more times. This rearrangement joins TRBV4-1 to TRBJ1-5; a possible D gene is TRBD1 (6 bases). CDR3 length: 16 residues. V dropped 0 bases and J dropped 3 bases, with 12 bases sitting between them. The germline gives CDR1 MGHRA, CDR2 YSYEKL. DNA of the CDR3: TGCGCCAGCAGCCAAGAGGGCAGGGGTGACAATCAGCCCCAGCATTTT. Amino acids: CASSQEGRGDNQPQHF.

This clonotype was counted ten times or more. The chain has TRBV15 and TRBJ1-2; D is possibly TRBD1 (6 bases). Germline lookup yields CDR1 LNHNV and CDR2 YYDKDF (reference sequence). The CDR3 spans 15 residues. Trimming removed 4 bases from V and 0 bases from J, with 12 bases in between. The CDR3 spells CATSKGTPTNYGYTF. The CDR3 coding sequence is TGTGCCACCAGCAAGGGGACACCCACTAACTATGGCTACACCTTC. The full variable domain, its missing parts supplied by reference TRBV15 and TRBJ1-2, is DAMVIQNPRYQVTQFGKPVTLSCSQTLNHNVMYWYQQKSSQAPKLLFHYYDKDFNNEADTPDNFQSRRPNTSFCFLDIRSPGLGDTAMYLCATSKGTPTNYGYTFGSGTRLTVV.

CDR3 residues: CASSLEGSGTQFF. Here the CDR3 DNA reads TGTGCCAGCAGCTTAGAAGGGTCGGGTACGCAGTTCTTC. The chain is built from TRBV7-6 and TRBJ2-1; D unresolved. Germline CDR1 SGHVS, CDR2 FNYEAQ. With 1 base removed from V and 12 bases from J, the gap between germline ends came to 13 bases. The CDR3 spans 13 residues.

This clonotype was counted ten times or more. The V call is TRBV20-1, the J call TRBJ1-5; no definite D call. The ends were cut back, 7 bases at V and 5 bases at J, with 12 bases in the middle. This CDR3 comprises 12 residues. The germline V gene encodes CDR1 DFQATT and CDR2 SNEGSKA (reference sequence). In nucleotides, the CDR3 is TGCAGTGTTGCGGCGGATTATCAGCCCCAGCATTTT. It translates to CSVAADYQPQHF.

This clonotype was observed many times. The chain carries TRBV7-9 and TRBJ2-7; D gene ambiguous. The germline V gene has CDR1 SEHNR and CDR2 FQNEAQ (reference sequence). The length of the CDR3 is 12 residues. The V end lost 6 bases, the J end lost 6 bases, and 12 bases lay between the germline ends. The CDR3 sequence: CASRGTLVEQYF. Here the CDR3 DNA reads TGTGCCAGCAGGGGAACGCTTGTCGAGCAGTACTTC.

V usage is TRBV4-1 and J usage is TRBJ1-1; D not certain. This CDR3 is built from 15 residues. Germline loops: CDR1 MGHRA, CDR2 YSYEKL. V shed 1 base and J shed 1 base, with 10 bases lying between them. Here the CDR3 reads CASSQVLGRNTEAFF. For the CDR3, the DNA is TGCGCCAGCAGCCAAGTCCTCGGGAGGAACACTGAAGCTTTCTTT.

This clonotype was observed once. This chain uses TRBV29-1 with TRBJ1-3; 8 nucleotides match TRBD1. Trimming took 3 bases from V and 2 from J; bases not matched to a gene: 3. The germline gives CDR1 SQVTM, CDR2 ANQGSEA. The CDR3 extends over 14 amino acids. Here the CDR3 reads CSVEATGAGNTIYF. The CDR3 region has the DNA TGCAGCGTTGAGGCGACAGGGGCTGGAAACACCATATATTTT.

This clonotype was counted at least ten times. This chain links TRBV2 with TRBJ2-2, with 13 nucleotides matching TRBD2. Germline CDR1 and CDR2: SNHLY and FYNNEI. The CDR3 extends over 16 amino acids. V was clipped by 7 bases and J by 2 bases; unmatched bases: 4. This chain's CDR3 is CASTTSGGLNTGELFF. For the CDR3, the DNA is TGTGCCAGCACGACTAGCGGGGGGCTAAACACCGGGGAGCTGTTTTTT. The full variable domain, with the rest looked up from reference TRBV2 and TRBJ2-2, is EPEVTQTPSHQVTQMGQEVILRCVPISNHLYFYWYRQILGQKVEFLVSFYNNEISEKSEIFDDQFSVERPDGSNFTLKIRSTKLEDSAMYFCASTTSGGLNTGELFFGEGSRLTVL.

This clonotype was picked up a small number of times. One end of the junction is discordant with germline, which a read error may explain. The rearrangement joins TRBV7-9 to TRBJ2-2; TRBD1 matches 9 bases. The germline CDR1 and CDR2 sequences are SEHNR and FQNEAQ (reference sequence). The CDR3 spans 15 residues. In DNA, the CDR3 is TGTGCCAGCAGCCTTGGGACAGGGAACACCGGGGAGCTGCTTTTT. As protein: CASSLGTGNTGELLF.

This clonotype appeared a single time. This rearrangement joins TRBV7-2 to TRBJ1-6; 7 bases line up with TRBD1. The CDR3 has 15 amino acids. The ends lost 5 bases at V and 10 bases at J; junction bases unmatched: 11. Germline V gives CDR1 SGHTA, CDR2 FQGNSA. The CDR3 region has the DNA TGTGCCAGCAGCCCAGGGGACAGCGGAAGGTCACCCCTCCACTTT. It translates to CASSPGDSGRSPLHF.

Ten or more counts support this clonotype. The chain links TRBV20-1 to TRBJ2-7; 9 nucleotides agree with TRBD2. After removal of 6 bases from V and 7 bases from J, the junction contained 13 bases not matched to a gene. The CDR3 runs to 14 residues. In germline, CDR1 is DFQATT, CDR2 SNEGSKA (reference sequence). Written as DNA, the CDR3 is TGCAGTGCCAGGAGGCGGGAGGGCCGGTTGGAGCAGTACTTC. Its protein product is CSARRREGRLEQYF.

This clonotype was seen many times. The gene calls are TRBV4-1 and TRBJ2-7; 11 bases agree with TRBD2. The CDR3 consists of 16 residues. With V trimmed by 0 bases and J by 6 bases, 7 bases remained unmatched. Germline V gene sequence: CDR1 MGHRA, CDR2 YSYEKL. The CDR3 loop reads CASSQDHGGLAVEQYF. CDR3 DNA sequence: TGCGCCAGCAGCCAAGATCATGGGGGACTAGCGGTCGAGCAGTACTTC.

This clonotype was recorded many times. The rearrangement uses TRBV5-6 and TRBJ1-2, with D unresolved. Trimming stripped 6 bases from V and 3 bases from J, with 15 bases between. This CDR3 has 14 amino acids. Per the germline V gene, CDR1 is SGHDT and CDR2 is YYEEEE. CDR3 nucleotides: TGTGCCAGCAACAGACGTGCGGAGGACTATGGCTACACCTTC. Its protein product is CASNRRAEDYGYTF.

This clonotype came up many times. V is TRBV29-1 and J is TRBJ2-1; 7 positions match TRBD1. The CDR3 loop spans 13 amino acids. The germline gives CDR1 SQVTM, CDR2 ANQGSEA. The trim removed 7 bases at V and 5 bases at J, leaving 8 bases unmatched. The CDR3 region has the DNA TGCAGCGCAAACAGGGGCGGAGACAATGAGCAGTTCTTC. Translating gives CSANRGGDNEQFF.

A few counts support this clonotype. A much larger clone lies a single base off, so this may be a read error. Written as DNA, the CDR3 is TGCAGCGTTGACAACAGGGGGATTGACAATGAGCAGCTCTTC. Its protein is CSVDNRGIDNEQLF. The rearrangement uses TRBV29-1 and TRBJ2-1, with 8 bases aligning to TRBD1. The CDR3 loop spans 14 amino acids. Germline V gene sequence: CDR1 SQVTM, CDR2 ANQGSEA.

This clonotype appeared many times. The chain has TRBV11-3 and TRBJ2-2; D uncertain. Germline values: CDR1 SGHNT, CDR2 YENEEA. The V and J ends lost 6 bases and 8 bases respectively, with 7 bases between them. This CDR3 is 11 amino acids long. The CDR3: CASRGRGELFF. Here the CDR3 DNA reads TGTGCCAGCAGGGGTAGAGGGGAGCTGTTTTTT.

This chain uses TRBV12-3 or TRBV12-4 with TRBJ1-5; 8 nucleotides agree with TRBD1. The junction had 7 bases not matched to a gene; V was cut back by 3 bases and J by 3 bases. The CDR3 is 16 amino acids. The CDR3 sequence: CASSLGTGGNNQPQHF. CDR3 sequence (DNA): TGTGCCAGCAGTTTGGGGACAGGAGGGAACAATCAGCCCCAGCATTTT.